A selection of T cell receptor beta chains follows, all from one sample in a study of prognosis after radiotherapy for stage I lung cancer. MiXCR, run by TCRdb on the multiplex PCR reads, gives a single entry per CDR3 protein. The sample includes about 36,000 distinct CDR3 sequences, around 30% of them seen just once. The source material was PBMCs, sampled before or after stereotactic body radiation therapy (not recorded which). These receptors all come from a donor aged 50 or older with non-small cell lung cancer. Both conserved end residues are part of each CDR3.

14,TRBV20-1,CSAREGTRSETQYF
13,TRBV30,CAWVGNGLDEQFF
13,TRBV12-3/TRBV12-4,CASTGWINSPLHF
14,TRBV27,CASSFGDSNQPQHF
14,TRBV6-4,CASTRGTMNTEAFF
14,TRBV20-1,CSARMGSADTEAFF
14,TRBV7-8,CASICRQGAYEQYF
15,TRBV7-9,CASSSSGGQTGELFF
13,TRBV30,CAWKTGTGEKLFF
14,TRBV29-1,CSVAAGRGYYGYTF
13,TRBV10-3,CAISERRSDGYTF
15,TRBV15,CATSSGGGRNTEAFF
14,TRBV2,CASRSGGANNEQFF
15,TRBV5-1,CASSLWTGGGYEQYF
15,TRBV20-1,CSASKEGANAGELFF
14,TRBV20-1,CSAKGTLSSYEQYF
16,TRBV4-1,CASSHEGGGSNYGYTF
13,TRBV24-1,CATSDSVNYEQYF